This T cell receptor (beta chain) was identified during a study of T cell changes during pregnancy in multiple sclerosis. Clones were read by immunoSEQ multiplex PCR, and TCRdb kept only the in-frame ones, dropping some. The sample has under 70,000 clones; about 90% are singletons. The CDR3 spans 14 residues. Trimming stripped 4 bases from V and 6 bases from J, with 14 bases between. CDR1 is SGHTA, CDR2 FQGTGA, per germline. The sequences come from CD4+ T cells from peripheral blood mononuclear cells, collected in the first trimester of pregnancy. This sequence joins TRBV7-3 and TRBJ2-3; maybe TRBD2 (6 bases). The clonotype was recovered from a female donor with multiple sclerosis, enrolled in a pregnancy study. Here the CDR3 DNA reads TGTGCCAGCAGCTCCGGGAGAGAGGGGGATACGCAGTATTTT. This encodes CASSSGREGDTQYF.